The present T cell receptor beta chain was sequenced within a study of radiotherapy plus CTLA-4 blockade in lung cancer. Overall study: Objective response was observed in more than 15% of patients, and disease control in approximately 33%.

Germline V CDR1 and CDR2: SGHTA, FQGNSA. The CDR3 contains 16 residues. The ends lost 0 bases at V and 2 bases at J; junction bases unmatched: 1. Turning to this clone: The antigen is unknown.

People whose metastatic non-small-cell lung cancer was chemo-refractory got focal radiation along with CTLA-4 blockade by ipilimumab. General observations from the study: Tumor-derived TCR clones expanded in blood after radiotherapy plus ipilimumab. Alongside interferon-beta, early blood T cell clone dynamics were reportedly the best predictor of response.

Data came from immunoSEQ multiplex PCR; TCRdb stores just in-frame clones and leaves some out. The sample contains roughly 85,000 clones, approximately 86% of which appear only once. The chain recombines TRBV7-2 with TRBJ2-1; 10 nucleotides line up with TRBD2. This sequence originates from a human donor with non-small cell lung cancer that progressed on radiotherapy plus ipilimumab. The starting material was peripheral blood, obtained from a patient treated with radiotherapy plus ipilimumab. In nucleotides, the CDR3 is TGTGCCAGCAGCTTAGCGAGCGGGGGGGCCTACAATGAGCAGTTCTTC. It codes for CASSLASGGAYNEQFF.